The rows below give T cell receptor beta chains drawn from one sample of a study of blood T cell repertoires in COVID-19. Sequenced by immunoSEQ multiplex PCR; TCRdb stores in-frame clones only, minus some. The sample has roughly 700,000 clones; just under 90% are singletons. Specimen: peripheral blood. All receptors derive from a woman between 18 and 29 years old with acute or convalescent COVID-19. Each CDR3 is given with its conserved first and last residue. D genes are given only for firm matches. Clone size is stated in some rows and not others, as once, few, many or a class when expanded.

>TRBV12-3/TRBV12-4|TRBJ1-1|-|-
TGTGCCAGCAGTTTATTGGGGGCCACTGAAGCTTTCTTT
CASSLLGATEAFF
>TRBV19|TRBJ2-2|-|-
TGTGCCAGTAGTTATCAGGGCTCCCCCGGGGAGCTGTTTTTT
CASSYQGSPGELFF
>TRBV21-1|TRBJ1-5|-|-
TGTGCCAGCAGCAAGAGGAGTAGCAATCAGCCCCAGCATTTT
CASSKRSSNQPQHF
>TRBV3-1/TRBV3-2|TRBJ2-6|-|-
TGTGCCAGCAGCCAAGGGGCGGGGACCAACGTCCTGACTTTC
CASSQGAGTNVLTF
>TRBV7-2|TRBJ1-1|-|-
TGTGCCAGCAGCTTAGTGAACAGGAACACTGAAGCTTTCTTT
CASSLVNRNTEAFF
>TRBV7-9|TRBJ1-1|-|TRBD1
TGTGCCAGCAGCCACCGAAACTTCGGGACAGGGGGGAACACTGAAGCTTTCTTT
CASSHRNFGTGGNTEAFF
>TRBV29-1|TRBJ2-7|-|-
TGCAGCGCTATGCAGGGTTCTTACGAGCAGTACTTC
CSAMQGSYEQYF
>TRBV19|TRBJ1-1|few|-
TGTGCCAGTAGTATTGCGGGAGGCAGAATGAACACTGAAGCTTTCTTT
CASSIAGGRMNTEAFF
>TRBV15|TRBJ1-5|-|TRBD1
TGTGCCACCAGCAGAGATAGACAGGGATTCTCTCAGCCCCAGCATTTT
CATSRDRQGFSQPQHF
>TRBV25-1|TRBJ2-7|-|-
TGTGCCAGCAGTGCACATCAGGGTGATGCGGTCGAGCAGTACTTC
CASSAHQGDAVEQYF
>TRBV5-1|TRBJ1-1|-|-
TGCGCCAGCAGCCCGCAGGGTTCGAGCACTGAAGCTTTCTTT
CASSPQGSSTEAFF
>TRBV21-1|TRBJ1-1|-|-
TGTGCCAGCAGCACCCCCTATCTGGGACAGGGTAGGAACACTGAAGCTTTCTTT
CASSTPYLGQGRNTEAFF
>TRBV10-3|TRBJ2-3|-|-
TGTGCCATCAGTGAGTCTGCAGGGCGCTATACGCAGTATTTT
CAISESAGRYTQYF
>TRBV5-6|TRBJ2-4|-|-
TGTGCCAGCAGCGCGGGCCCCGGGGACATTCAGTACTTC
CASSAGPGDIQYF
>TRBV5-3|TRBJ1-2|-|-
TGTGCCAGAAGCTCTCACCAAGGGGCAGAAGGCTACACCTTC
CARSSHQGAEGYTF
>TRBV19|TRBJ1-2|-|TRBD1
TGTGCCAGCATGGACAGGGGGCGCTTTGGCTACACCTTC
CASMDRGRFGYTF
>TRBV29-1|TRBJ1-1|-|-
TGCAGCGTTGCAGGCAGGGTGGGCACTGAAGCTTTCTTT
CSVAGRVGTEAFF
>TRBV4-3|TRBJ2-1|-|TRBD2
TGCGCCAGCAGCCAGGGACTAGCGGGGAGCGGGGATGAGCAGTTCTTC
CASSQGLAGSGDEQFF